These T cell receptor beta chains were read from a single sample in a study of CD8+ T cells in alopecia areata. Clones were sequenced by immunoSEQ multiplex PCR, and TCRdb holds only the in-frame ones, with some missing. Counted here are fewer than 40,000 clones, over 50% occurring once; the ten biggest clones make up under 2%. Sequencing used CD4+ Tregs sorted from blood. The source is a human donor with alopecia areata. The CDR3 runs from the conserved cysteine through the conserved F or W. Clone size is shown for a subset of rows, as once, few, many or a class of expanded clone.

J gene	V gene	clone size	CDR3 protein
TRBJ2-1	TRBV7-9	once	CASSLFTQGARRHEQFF
TRBJ2-2	TRBV4-2	.	CASSQDLAPLGELFF
TRBJ2-7	TRBV9	.	CASSVGGLAATYEQYF
TRBJ1-5	TRBV27	.	CASSLIGSNQPQHF
TRBJ2-4	TRBV6-5	few	CASSVDRGHVNIQYF
TRBJ1-2	TRBV7-2	.	CASSLDGRGYGYTF
TRBJ2-7	TRBV6-6	few	CASISGLAGMMYF
TRBJ2-7	TRBV20-1	.	CSAINGNEQYF
TRBJ1-2	TRBV28	.	CASSNYGYTF
TRBJ2-5	TRBV19	few	CASSVRVQETQYF
TRBJ2-3	TRBV5-1	few	CASSEGLAGVRDTQYF
TRBJ2-7	TRBV5-4	few	CASSSSSGGRYEQYF
TRBJ2-1	TRBV30	.	CAFAGTSGSIPGNEQFF
TRBJ2-1	TRBV2	medium-sized	CASSEDYQWADEQFF
TRBJ2-5	TRBV12-5	.	CASGRGTEETQYF
TRBJ1-1	TRBV5-1	.	CASSFTGQMNTEAFF
TRBJ2-3	TRBV28	medium-sized	CATEEDTQYF
TRBJ2-3	TRBV20-1	.	CSGGLTDTQYF
TRBJ2-3	TRBV5-6	few	CASSSSGTQYF
TRBJ2-7	TRBV15	.	CATSPWQAISYEQYF
TRBJ2-5	TRBV5-1	.	CASSLSGDWETQYF
TRBJ2-5	TRBV5-1	medium-sized	CASSWKETQYF
TRBJ2-3	TRBV5-6	.	CASSTRRGQTDTQYF
TRBJ2-7	TRBV2	.	CASDRGGYEQYF
TRBJ1-2	TRBV7-8	once	CASSLGLGYNYGYTF
TRBJ2-7	TRBV5-1	few	CASRTSDYEQYF
TRBJ2-1	TRBV5-1	few	CASSLPRESSYNEQFF
TRBJ2-1	TRBV28	few	CAIQGLAGTYNEQFF
TRBJ2-2	TRBV7-3	.	CASSLQPDAAGELFF
TRBJ2-1	TRBV2	few	CASRLAGGHNEQFF
TRBJ1-1	TRBV27	few	CASSLSQAWEAFF
TRBJ2-1	TRBV18	.	CASSPGALGRYEQFF
TRBJ2-1	TRBV6-8	.	CASSKQTSGGVNEQFF
TRBJ2-1	TRBV9	.	CASSVTPERTAGYNEQFF
TRBJ2-1	TRBV4-2	.	CASSQDGSLVNDEQFF
TRBJ2-3	TRBV7-9	.	CASSPVAGGRDTQYF
TRBJ1-1	TRBV7-2	.	CASSFLKTPNTEAFF
TRBJ1-1	TRBV4-3	.	CASSQEAVSTEAFF
TRBJ2-7	TRBV7-9	.	CASSPNTVYEQYF
TRBJ2-3	TRBV6-5	.	CASSLASGTRDTQYF
TRBJ2-1	TRBV5-1	.	CASSLARGINEQFF
TRBJ1-3	TRBV4-3	.	CASSQDGDSSGNTIYF
TRBJ2-2	TRBV27	few	CASRRTVNTGELFF
TRBJ1-4	TRBV4-3	few	CASSPEGTTEEEKLFF
TRBJ1-5	TRBV7-6	.	CASSLLQGRNQPQHF
TRBJ2-7	TRBV30	.	CAWSVSGYEQYF